The clone carrying this T cell receptor (beta chain) was observed a single time. Antigen unknown. The authors sequenced TCR beta from blood CD8+ and CD4+ T cells. Control patients had untreated stable or active relapsing-remitting multiple sclerosis by revised McDonald criteria. This specimen belongs to a study of CD8 T cells in Susac syndrome. Findings and caveats of the study: By the study's own acknowledgment, its TCR sequencing and HLA analysis included relatively few individuals.

CDR1 and CDR2 from the germline V gene are MDHEN and SYDVKM. The CDR3 consists of 17 residues. Trimming shortened V by 9 bases and J by 0 bases, and 20 bases separated the two germline ends. An input of roughly 0.45 to 1 ug of RNA was subjected to reverse transcription using random hexamers. A multiplex approach, immunoSEQ multiplex PCR, amplified TCR beta CDR3 across 54 Vbeta and 13 Jbeta. TCRdb re-derived calls from the immunoSEQ multiplex PCR reads in MiXCR, one entry per CDR3 protein. The sample holds about 300,000 distinct CDR3 sequences, approximately 84% seen once. The V gene is TRBV28, the J gene TRBJ1-4; D is possibly TRBD1 (5 bases). Sequencing input: CD8+ T cells from PBMCs. This TCR derives from a human donor with multiple sclerosis. CDR3 bases: TGTGCCAGTTTGGATAGAAGGGGTGGGTCAACTAATGAAAAACTGTTTTTT. This translates into CASLDRRGGSTNEKLFF.